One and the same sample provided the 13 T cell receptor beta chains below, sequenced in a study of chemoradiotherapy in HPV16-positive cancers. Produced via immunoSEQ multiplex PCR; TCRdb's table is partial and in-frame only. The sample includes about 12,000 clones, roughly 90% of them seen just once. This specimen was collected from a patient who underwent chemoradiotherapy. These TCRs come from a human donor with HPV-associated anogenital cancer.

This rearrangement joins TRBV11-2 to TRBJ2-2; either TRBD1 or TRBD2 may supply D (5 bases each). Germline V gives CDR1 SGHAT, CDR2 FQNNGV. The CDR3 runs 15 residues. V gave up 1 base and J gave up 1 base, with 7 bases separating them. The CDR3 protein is CASSLAGLNTGELFF. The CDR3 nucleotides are TGTGCCAGCAGCTTAGCGGGGCTGAACACCGGGGAGCTGTTTTTT.

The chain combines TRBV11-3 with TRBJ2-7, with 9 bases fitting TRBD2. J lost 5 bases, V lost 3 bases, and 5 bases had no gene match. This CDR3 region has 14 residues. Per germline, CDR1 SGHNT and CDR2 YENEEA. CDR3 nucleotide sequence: TGTGCCAGCAGCTTTGTAAGCGGGGGGAACGAGCAGTACTTC. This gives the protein CASSFVSGGNEQYF.

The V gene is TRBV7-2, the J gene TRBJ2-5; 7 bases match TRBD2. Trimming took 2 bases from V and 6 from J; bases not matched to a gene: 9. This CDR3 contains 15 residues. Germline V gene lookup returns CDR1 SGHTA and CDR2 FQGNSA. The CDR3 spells CASSLWRGSGQTQYF. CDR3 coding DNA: TGTGCCAGCAGCTTATGGCGGGGTAGCGGGCAGACCCAGTACTTC.

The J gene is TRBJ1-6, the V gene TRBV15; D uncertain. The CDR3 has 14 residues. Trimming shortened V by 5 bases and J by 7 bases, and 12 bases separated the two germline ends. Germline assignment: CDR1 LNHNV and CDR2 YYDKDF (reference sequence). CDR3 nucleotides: TGTGCCACCAGCGAGGAAGCAGAAAATTCACCCCTCCACTTT. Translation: CATSEEAENSPLHF. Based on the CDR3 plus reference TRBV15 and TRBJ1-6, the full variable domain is DAMVIQNPRYQVTQFGKPVTLSCSQTLNHNVMYWYQQKSSQAPKLLFHYYDKDFNNEADTPDNFQSRRPNTSFCFLDIRSPGLGDTAMYLCATSEEAENSPLHFGNGTRLTVT.

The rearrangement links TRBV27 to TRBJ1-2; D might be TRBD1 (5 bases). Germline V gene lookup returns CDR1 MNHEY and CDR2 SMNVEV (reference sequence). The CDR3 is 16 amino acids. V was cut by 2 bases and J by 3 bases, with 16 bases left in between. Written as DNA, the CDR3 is TGTGCCAGCAGTTTAGGGGGGAGGGCGTTCGACTATGGCTACACCTTC. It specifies CASSLGGRAFDYGYTF.

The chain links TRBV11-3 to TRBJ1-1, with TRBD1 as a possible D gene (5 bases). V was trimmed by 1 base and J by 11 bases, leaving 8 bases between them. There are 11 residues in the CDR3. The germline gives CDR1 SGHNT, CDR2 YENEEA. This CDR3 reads CASSLGQRAFF. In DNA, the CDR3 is TGTGCCAGCAGCTTAGGACAGAGGGCTTTCTTT.

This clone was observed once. CDR3 amino acids: CASSRYRGHTEAFF. The DNA for the CDR3 is TGTGCCAGCAGCCGATACAGGGGGCACACTGAAGCTTTCTTT. The V and J genes are TRBV13 and TRBJ1-1, with 9 bases aligning to TRBD1. This CDR3 spans 14 amino acids. The V segment lost 5 bases and the J segment 3 bases; nucleotides outside the gene matches: 4. The germline V gene has CDR1 PRHDT and CDR2 FYEKMQ (reference sequence).

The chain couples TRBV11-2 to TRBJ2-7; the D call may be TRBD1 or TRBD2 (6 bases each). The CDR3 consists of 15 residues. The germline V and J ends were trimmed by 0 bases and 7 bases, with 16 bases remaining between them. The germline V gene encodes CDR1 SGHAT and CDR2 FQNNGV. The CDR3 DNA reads TGTGCCAGCAGCTTAGAGCGGGACACTTCCTTGGAGCAGTACTTC. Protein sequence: CASSLERDTSLEQYF.

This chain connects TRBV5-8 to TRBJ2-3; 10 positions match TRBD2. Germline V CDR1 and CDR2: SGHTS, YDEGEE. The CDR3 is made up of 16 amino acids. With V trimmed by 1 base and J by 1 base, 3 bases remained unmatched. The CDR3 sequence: CASSLKGTSGTDTQYF. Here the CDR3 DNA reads TGTGCCAGCAGCTTGAAAGGGACTAGCGGCACAGATACGCAGTATTTT.

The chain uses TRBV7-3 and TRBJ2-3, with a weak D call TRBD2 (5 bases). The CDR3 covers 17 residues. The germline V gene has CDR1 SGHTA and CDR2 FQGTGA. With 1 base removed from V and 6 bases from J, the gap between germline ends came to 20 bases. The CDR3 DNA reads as TGTGCCAGCAGCTTAAGGGTCCCACCCGGTCCGGGGGATACGCAGTATTTT. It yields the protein CASSLRVPPGPGDTQYF.

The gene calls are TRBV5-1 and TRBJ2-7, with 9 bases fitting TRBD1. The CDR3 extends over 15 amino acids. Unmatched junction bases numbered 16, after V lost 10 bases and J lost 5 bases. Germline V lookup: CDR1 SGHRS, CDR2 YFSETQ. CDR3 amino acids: CAGTDQGQGIHEQYF. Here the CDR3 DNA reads TGCGCCGGGACAGACCAGGGACAGGGTATACACGAGCAGTACTTC.

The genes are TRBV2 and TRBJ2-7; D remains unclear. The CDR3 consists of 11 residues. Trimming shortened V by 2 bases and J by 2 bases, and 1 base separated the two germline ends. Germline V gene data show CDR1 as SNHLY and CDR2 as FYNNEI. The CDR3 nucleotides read TGTGCCAGCAGTGAAACCTACGAGCAGTACTTC. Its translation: CASSETYEQYF.

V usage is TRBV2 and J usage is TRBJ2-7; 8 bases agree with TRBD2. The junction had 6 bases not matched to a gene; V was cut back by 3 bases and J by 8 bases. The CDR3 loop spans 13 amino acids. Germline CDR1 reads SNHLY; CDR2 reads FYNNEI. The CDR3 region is CASSEGLGFQQYF. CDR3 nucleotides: TGTGCCAGCAGTGAGGGACTAGGGTTCCAGCAGTACTTC.